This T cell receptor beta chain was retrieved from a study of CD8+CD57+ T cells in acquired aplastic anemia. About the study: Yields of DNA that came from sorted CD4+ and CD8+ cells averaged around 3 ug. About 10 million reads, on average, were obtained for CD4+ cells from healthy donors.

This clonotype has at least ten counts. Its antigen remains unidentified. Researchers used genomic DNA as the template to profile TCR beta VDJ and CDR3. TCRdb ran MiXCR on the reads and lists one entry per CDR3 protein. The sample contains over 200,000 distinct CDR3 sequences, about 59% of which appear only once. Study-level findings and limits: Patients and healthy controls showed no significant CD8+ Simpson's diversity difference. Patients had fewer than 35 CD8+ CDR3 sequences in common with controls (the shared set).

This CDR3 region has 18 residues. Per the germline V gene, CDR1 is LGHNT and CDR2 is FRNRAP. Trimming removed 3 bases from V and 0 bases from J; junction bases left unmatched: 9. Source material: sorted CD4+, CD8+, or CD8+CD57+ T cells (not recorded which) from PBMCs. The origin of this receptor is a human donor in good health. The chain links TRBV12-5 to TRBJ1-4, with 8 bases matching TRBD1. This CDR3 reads CASGFRTGSSATNEKLFF. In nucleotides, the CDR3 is TGTGCTAGTGGTTTCAGGACAGGGTCGTCAGCAACTAATGAAAAACTGTTTTTT.